This T cell receptor beta chain was sequenced in a study of neoadjuvant anti-PD-1 for oral cavity cancer. Germline assignment: CDR1 MNHEY and CDR2 SVGAGI. The CDR3 is 15 residues long. V was trimmed by 6 bases and J by 1 base, leaving 15 bases between them. Time point: after neoadjuvant nivolumab, at surgical resection. The table came from immunoSEQ multiplex PCR; TCRdb's copy has only in-frame clones and leaves some out. The data contain about 15,000 clones, roughly 40% of them singletons. The chain is built from TRBV6-5 and TRBJ2-5; D possibly uses TRBD1 or TRBD2 (5 bases each). This clonotype originated in a person between 40 and 85 years old with oral cavity squamous cell carcinoma. Sequencing used tumor tissue, obtained after nivolumab (anti-PD-1) treatment. This chain's CDR3 is CASSDTGASQETQYF. Written as DNA, the CDR3 is TGTGCCAGCAGCGACACCGGGGCATCCCAAGAGACCCAGTACTTC.